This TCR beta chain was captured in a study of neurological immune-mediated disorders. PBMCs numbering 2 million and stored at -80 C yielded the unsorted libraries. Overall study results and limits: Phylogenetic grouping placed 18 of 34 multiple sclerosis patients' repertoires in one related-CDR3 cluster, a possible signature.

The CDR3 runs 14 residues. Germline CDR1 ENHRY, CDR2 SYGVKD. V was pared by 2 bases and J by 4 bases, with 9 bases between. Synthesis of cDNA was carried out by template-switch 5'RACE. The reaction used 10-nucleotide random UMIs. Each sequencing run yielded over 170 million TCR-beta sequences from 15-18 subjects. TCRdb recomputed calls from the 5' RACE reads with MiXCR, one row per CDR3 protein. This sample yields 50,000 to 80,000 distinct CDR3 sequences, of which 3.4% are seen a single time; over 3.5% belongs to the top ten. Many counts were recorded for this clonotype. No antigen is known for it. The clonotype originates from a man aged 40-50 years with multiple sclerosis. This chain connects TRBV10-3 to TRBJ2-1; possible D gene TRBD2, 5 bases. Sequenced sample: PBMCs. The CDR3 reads CAISEEGTYNEQFF. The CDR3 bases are TGTGCCATCAGTGAGGAGGGTACATACAATGAGCAGTTCTTC.